The text below deals with one T cell receptor (beta chain). These data come from a study of T cell changes during pregnancy in multiple sclerosis. This CDR3 is built from 14 residues. With V trimmed by 4 bases and J by 4 bases, 3 bases remained unmatched. Germline V gene sequence: CDR1 SGHKS, CDR2 YYEKEE (reference sequence). Data came from immunoSEQ multiplex PCR; TCRdb stores just in-frame clones and leaves some out. The sample holds about 23,000 clones, roughly 84% seen once. This clonotype was sampled from a female donor with multiple sclerosis, enrolled in a pregnancy study. The gene calls are TRBV5-5 and TRBJ2-7; 12 bases line up with TRBD1. Material: CD8+ T cells from peripheral blood mononuclear cells, obtained before pregnancy. The chain's CDR3 is CASSLGQGAYEQYF. The CDR3 DNA reads as TGTGCCAGCAGCCTGGGACAGGGGGCGTACGAGCAGTACTTC.